These 26 T cell receptor beta chains were all obtained from the same sample, sequenced in a study of Graves' ophthalmopathy and Graves' hyperthyroidism. RNA transcripts served as template for amplifying TCR beta CDR3 sequences. Second-round multiplex PCR followed a first-round RT-PCR using HTBI primers. TCRdb reprocessed the multiplex PCR reads with MiXCR, giving one entry per CDR3 protein. The table records some 750,000 distinct CDR3 sequences, approximately 40% of them present only once. Material: peripheral blood. Every receptor here comes from an adult man with Graves' ophthalmopathy.

This clonotype showed up many times. The chain links TRBV10-3 to TRBJ2-5, with TRBD2 identical over 9 bases. J lost 2 bases, V lost 10 bases, and 8 bases had no gene match. CDR1 is ENHRY and CDR2 is SYGVKD in the germline V gene. This CDR3 has 14 residues. As DNA, the CDR3 is TGTGCCACCCGGGCTAGCGGGACTCAAGAGACCCAGTACTTC. Translation: CATRASGTQETQYF.

The V gene is TRBV20-1, the J gene TRBJ1-1; a weak D match, TRBD1 (6 bases). Germline CDR1 reads DFQATT; CDR2 reads SNEGSKA (reference sequence). The V end was cut by 2 bases, the J end by 1 base, with 11 bases between. The CDR3 totals 14 residues. The chain's CDR3 is CSARYRTENTEAFF. The CDR3 DNA reads TGCAGTGCTAGATACCGGACAGAGAACACTGAAGCTTTCTTT.

This clonotype was seen more than once but under ten times. This chain uses TRBV25-1 with TRBJ2-2; D gene ambiguous. The V and J ends lost 3 bases and 1 base respectively, with 12 bases between them. Germline loops: CDR1 MGHDK, CDR2 SYGVNS. This CDR3 has 16 residues. The CDR3 loop is CASSEILGMNTGELFF. The CDR3 DNA follows: TGTGCCAGCAGTGAGATCCTAGGCATGAACACCGGGGAGCTGTTTTTT.

The chain is built from TRBV25-1 and TRBJ1-2; D gene uncertain. Germline assignment: CDR1 MGHDK and CDR2 SYGVNS. Trimming left V 4 bases short and J 5 bases short, with 8 bases between. This CDR3 is 12 amino acids long. Here the CDR3 DNA reads TGTGCCAGCAGTGGACGGATGTATGGCTACACCTTC. It is translated as CASSGRMYGYTF.

Comment on this clonotype: A much larger clone differs by one base, so this may be a read error. The chain carries TRBV10-3 and TRBJ1-3, with 8 bases lining up with TRBD1. CDR3 length: 17 amino acids. Germline CDR1 is ENHRY and CDR2 is SYGVKD. In DNA form, the CDR3 reads TGTGCCATCAGTGAGTCAAGGGACAGGCCCCTGGGAAACACCATACATTTT. Translation: CAISESRDRPLGNTIHF.

The chain is built from TRBV10-3 and TRBJ2-7; TRBD2 agrees at 9 bases. The ends lost 7 bases at V and 1 base at J; junction bases unmatched: 11. CDR1 is ENHRY and CDR2 is SYGVKD in the germline V gene. The CDR3 totals 16 residues. The CDR3 protein is CAITQSGRKGSYEQYF. In nucleotides, the CDR3 is TGTGCCATCACTCAAAGCGGGAGGAAAGGTTCCTACGAGCAGTACTTC.

This clonotype was observed a few times. The CDR3 loop is CASSLDVGNTGELFF. The CDR3 DNA reads as TGCGCCAGCAGCTTGGATGTGGGGAACACCGGGGAGCTGTTTTTT. This chain uses TRBV5-1 with TRBJ2-2; D unclear. The CDR3 has 15 amino acids. Trimming removed 0 bases at V and 1 base at J, with 7 bases between. Germline assignment: CDR1 SGHRS and CDR2 YFSETQ.

The chain couples TRBV2 to TRBJ2-1; maybe TRBD2 (5 bases). The CDR3 runs 11 residues. Trimming stripped 9 bases from V and 7 bases from J, with 10 bases between. From germline, CDR1 is SNHLY and CDR2 FYNNEI. The CDR3, as DNA: TGTGCCAGTGAGAGACTAAATGAGCAGTTCTTC. This translates into CASERLNEQFF.

This clonotype has a handful of counts. The J gene is TRBJ1-1, the V gene TRBV11-1; D gene unclear. Deletions cut 1 base from V and 3 bases from J, with 12 bases between. The germline V gene encodes CDR1 SGHAT and CDR2 FQDESV (reference sequence). This CDR3 has 15 residues. CDR3 in amino acids: CASSLVGLWDTEAFF. CDR3 nucleotide sequence: TGTGCCAGCAGCTTAGTGGGTTTGTGGGACACTGAAGCTTTCTTT.

This clonotype occurred once. The chain carries TRBV25-1 and TRBJ2-2; 7 bases are shared with TRBD1. The junction had 4 bases not matched to a gene; V was cut back by 11 bases and J by 7 bases. CDR1 and CDR2 from the germline V gene are MGHDK and SYGVNS. This CDR3 region has 11 residues. This CDR3 is CADRASGELFF. The CDR3 DNA reads TGTGCCGACAGGGCTAGCGGGGAGCTGTTTTTT.

This clonotype has only a few counts. The gene calls are TRBV7-9 and TRBJ2-7; unclear D gene. The ends were cut back, 3 bases at V and 2 bases at J, with 14 bases in the middle. From germline, CDR1 is SEHNR and CDR2 FQNEAQ (reference sequence). The CDR3 is 15 residues long. CDR3: CASSFRWQSAYEQYF. The CDR3 coding sequence is TGTGCCAGCAGCTTTCGTTGGCAATCCGCCTACGAGCAGTACTTC.

With respect to this clonotype: Sequence at one end of the junction differs from germline and may be a read error. The chain uses TRBV9 and TRBJ1-2; 8 nucleotides match TRBD1. The CDR3 runs 14 residues. From germline, CDR1 is SGDLS and CDR2 YYNGEE. The CDR3 DNA follows: TGTGCCAGCAGCGACGGGACAGGACCCTATGACTACACCTTC. Translated: CASSDGTGPYDYTF.

The chain is built from TRBV2 and TRBJ1-5, with TRBD1 matching over 9 bases. The CDR3 consists of 14 residues. V trimming: 5 bases; J trimming: 7 bases; junction bases outside the gene matches: 6. CDR1 is SNHLY, CDR2 FYNNEI, per germline. The CDR3 DNA reads as TGTGCCAGCAGTCGGACAGGGGAGGGACAGCCCCAGCATTTT. It is translated as CASSRTGEGQPQHF.

The table lists this clonotype with a few counts. One end of the junction does not line up with germline, which may come from a read error. Here the CDR3 DNA reads TGTGCCAGCAGTTTATTGGGGTCCCAGCATTTT. Protein product: CASSLLGSQHF. The chain joins TRBV24-1 to TRBJ1-5; no firm D call. Per germline, CDR1 KGHDR and CDR2 SFDVKD. This CDR3 is 11 amino acids long.

This clonotype was observed at least ten times. V and J are TRBV10-1 and TRBJ1-1; D is perhaps TRBD1 (5 bases). CDR1 and CDR2 from the germline V gene are WNHNN and SYGVQD (reference sequence). The V end was cut by 0 bases, the J end by 5 bases, with 13 bases between. This CDR3 contains 15 residues. The CDR3 loop is CASSESRQGGTEAFF. The CDR3 DNA reads TGCGCCAGCAGTGAGTCTCGGCAGGGAGGGACTGAAGCTTTCTTT.

There are many counts of this clonotype. The chain uses TRBV7-9 and TRBJ2-5; D unresolved. The V and J ends lost 6 bases and 7 bases respectively, with 15 bases between them. Germline loops: CDR1 SEHNR, CDR2 FQNEAQ (reference sequence). The CDR3 consists of 13 residues. As DNA, the CDR3 is TGTGCCAGCAGTCCCTCAACATCGGGGACCCAGTACTTC. Protein: CASSPSTSGTQYF.

In its sample, this clonotype was seen a few times. The chain is built from TRBV15 and TRBJ2-3, with D unresolved. V was shortened by 4 bases and J by 6 bases, with 8 bases between the two germline ends. Germline CDR1 and CDR2: LNHNV and YYDKDF (reference sequence). This CDR3 comprises 12 residues. In DNA form, the CDR3 reads TGTGCCACCAGCAATCGCCGGGATACGCAGTATTTT. Amino acid sequence: CATSNRRDTQYF.

The CDR3 DNA reads as TGCAGCGGATCAGGGGGCGAGGGTGAAAAACTGTTTTTT. Its protein product is CSGSGGEGEKLFF. The genes are TRBV29-1 and TRBJ1-4; 8 bases are shared with TRBD1. V shed 7 bases and J 7 bases; nucleotides not matched to a gene: 8. Germline assignment: CDR1 SQVTM and CDR2 ANQGSEA. This CDR3 region has 13 residues.

The genes are TRBV25-1 and TRBJ2-1; 7 nucleotides agree with TRBD1. This CDR3 comprises 15 residues. Unmatched junction bases numbered 12, after V lost 7 bases and J lost 6 bases. Germline V gene data show CDR1 as MGHDK and CDR2 as SYGVNS. The CDR3 is CASTRQGTLGNEQFF. The CDR3 nucleotides are TGTGCCAGCACCAGACAGGGCACTCTTGGCAATGAGCAGTTCTTC.

A word on this clonotype: Mismatch with germline at one junction end may stem from a read error. The chain carries TRBV2 and TRBJ2-3; TRBD1 is a possible D gene (6 bases). The germline CDR1 and CDR2 sequences are SNHLY and FYNNEI. This CDR3 is 15 amino acids long. The CDR3, as DNA: TGTGCCGGCAGTGAACGGACAGCTAGCACAGATACGCAGTATTTT. Its protein is CAGSERTASTDTQYF.

V usage is TRBV5-6 and J usage is TRBJ1-1, with D tentatively TRBD1 (5 bases). The CDR3 loop spans 14 amino acids. Germline V lookup: CDR1 SGHDT, CDR2 YYEEEE. The germline V and J ends were trimmed by 5 bases and 1 base, with 12 bases remaining between them. The CDR3 is CASRVNGANTEAFF. The CDR3 DNA follows: TGTGCCAGCAGGGTGAACGGGGCGAACACTGAAGCTTTCTTT.

This clonotype has a count of ten or more. The chain couples TRBV10-3 to TRBJ1-1, with 11 nucleotides matching TRBD1. Per the germline V gene, CDR1 is ENHRY and CDR2 is SYGVKD. The CDR3 length is 14 residues. V lost 3 bases, J lost 4 bases, and 1 base stayed unmatched. In nucleotides, the CDR3 is TGTGCCATCAGTGATGGACAGGGGGCCACTGAAGCTTTCTTT. Protein product: CAISDGQGATEAFF.

This clonotype was observed many times. V usage is TRBV7-2 and J usage is TRBJ1-1, with D unresolved. CDR1 is SGHTA, CDR2 FQGNSA, per germline. Trimming cost V 5 bases and J 4 bases, with 11 bases left between them. The CDR3 totals 13 residues. CDR3 residues: CASSTRPATEAFF. CDR3 DNA: TGTGCCAGCAGCACACGACCTGCCACTGAAGCTTTCTTT.

This clonotype turned up a few times. The V call is TRBV7-9, the J call TRBJ1-1, with D possibly matching TRBD1 (5 bases). This CDR3 has 14 amino acids. The germline V and J ends were trimmed by 3 bases and 5 bases, with 13 bases remaining between them. Germline values: CDR1 SEHNR, CDR2 FQNEAQ (reference sequence). CDR3 coding DNA: TGTGCCAGCAGCTTGAAGGGGCCAAGTACTGAAGCTTTCTTT. As protein: CASSLKGPSTEAFF.

This rearrangement joins TRBV7-9 to TRBJ1-2, with TRBD1 identical over 8 bases. The germline V gene encodes CDR1 SEHNR and CDR2 FQNEAQ (reference sequence). The CDR3 is made up of 13 amino acids. The V and J ends lost 6 bases and 7 bases, in that order; junction bases with no gene match: 7. The DNA for the CDR3 is TGTGCCAGCAGTCCGGGACAGGTACTTGGCTACACCTTC. Translation: CASSPGQVLGYTF.

In this sample, this clonotype turned up many times. The junction does not match germline at one end; this may be a read error. The V call is TRBV10-3, the J call TRBJ2-7, with D tentatively TRBD1 (6 bases). This CDR3 is built from 12 residues. The germline CDR1 and CDR2 sequences are ENHRY and SYGVKD. The CDR3 reads CASSEQGYEQYF. The DNA of the CDR3 is TGTGCCAGCAGTGAACAGGGCTACGAGCAGTACTTC.